Listed below are T cell receptor beta chains from one sample, sequenced in a study of OX40 agonist ivuxolimab in advanced cancers. The method was immunoSEQ multiplex PCR; TCRdb's version includes in-frame clones alone and lacks a portion of them. Of about 62,000 clones listed, about four fifths are singletons. The specimen comprised CD4+ or CD8+ T cells sorted from blood, sampled in a trial of the OX40 agonist ivuxolimab. The receptor source for this set is an adult with an advanced solid tumor such as melanoma, head and neck, liver or kidney cancer. Each CDR3 is given with its conserved first and last residue. D genes are given only for firm matches. Part of the rows lack a size; the others show once, few, many or a class for expanded clones.

j_gene: TRBJ1-5
d_gene: .
v_gene: TRBV10-3
abundance: .
CDR3nt: TGTGCCATACGACAGTATAGCAATCAGCCCCAGCATTTT
CDR3aa: CAIRQYSNQPQHF

j_gene: TRBJ1-4
d_gene: .
v_gene: TRBV5-5
abundance: .
CDR3nt: TGTGCCAGCAGCCCGTCGGACCTTATTAATGAAAAACTGTTTTTT
CDR3aa: CASSPSDLINEKLFF

j_gene: TRBJ2-7
d_gene: TRBD1
v_gene: TRBV6-1
abundance: .
CDR3nt: TGTGCCACGGACAGGGGCCTCTCCTACGAGCAGTACTTC
CDR3aa: CATDRGLSYEQYF

j_gene: TRBJ2-7
d_gene: .
v_gene: TRBV5-1
abundance: .
CDR3nt: TGCGCCAGCAGCTTGGGCAGGGGCCTTGAAGGCTACGAGCAGTACTTC
CDR3aa: CASSLGRGLEGYEQYF

j_gene: TRBJ2-7
d_gene: .
v_gene: TRBV9
abundance: once
CDR3nt: TGTGCCAGCAGCGTAGCCCCCGGGCACGAGCAGTACTTC
CDR3aa: CASSVAPGHEQYF

j_gene: TRBJ2-1
d_gene: TRBD1
v_gene: TRBV27
abundance: .
CDR3nt: TGTGCCAGCAGAAGACAGGGGACGAGCTCCTACAATGAGCAGTTCTTC
CDR3aa: CASRRQGTSSYNEQFF

j_gene: TRBJ2-7
d_gene: TRBD2
v_gene: TRBV5-4
abundance: .
CDR3nt: TGTGCCAGCAGCCCGACTAGCGGGAGCTACGAGCAGTACTTC
CDR3aa: CASSPTSGSYEQYF

j_gene: TRBJ2-5
d_gene: .
v_gene: TRBV6-6
abundance: .
CDR3nt: TGTGCCAGCAGTTCCCGACGGACAGATGGGGAGACCCAGTACTTC
CDR3aa: CASSSRRTDGETQYF

j_gene: TRBJ2-3
d_gene: .
v_gene: TRBV27
abundance: .
CDR3nt: TGTGCCAGCAGCCCTTCGAGACTCACAGATACGCAGTATTTT
CDR3aa: CASSPSRLTDTQYF

j_gene: TRBJ1-2
d_gene: .
v_gene: TRBV18
abundance: .
CDR3nt: TGTGCCAGCTCACCACAGGGGTACTATGGCTACACCTTC
CDR3aa: CASSPQGYYGYTF

j_gene: TRBJ2-2
d_gene: .
v_gene: TRBV25-1
abundance: .
CDR3nt: TGTGCCAGCAGTGAATGGGCGGTAACCGGGGAGCTGTTTTTT
CDR3aa: CASSEWAVTGELFF

j_gene: TRBJ2-7
d_gene: TRBD1
v_gene: TRBV4-3
abundance: few
CDR3nt: TGCGCCAGCAGCCATGGACAGGGGTCCTACGAGCAGTACTTC
CDR3aa: CASSHGQGSYEQYF

j_gene: TRBJ1-1
d_gene: .
v_gene: TRBV11-1
abundance: .
CDR3nt: TGTGCCAGCAGCGACGATATGGACAGCCTGAACACTGAAGCTTTCTTT
CDR3aa: CASSDDMDSLNTEAFF

j_gene: TRBJ1-1
d_gene: .
v_gene: TRBV6-9
abundance: once
CDR3nt: TGTGCCAGCAGTACCGCGCGGGCCCGCACTGAAGCTTTCTTT
CDR3aa: CASSTARARTEAFF

j_gene: TRBJ1-4
d_gene: .
v_gene: TRBV13
abundance: .
CDR3nt: TGTGCCAGCAGCTTACGGCAGCCGAATGAAAAACTGTTTTTT
CDR3aa: CASSLRQPNEKLFF

j_gene: TRBJ2-1
d_gene: TRBD2
v_gene: TRBV9
abundance: .
CDR3nt: TGTGCCAGCAGTGCAAGTTGGGGGGGGTCCTACAATGAGCAGTTCTTC
CDR3aa: CASSASWGGSYNEQFF

j_gene: TRBJ2-7
d_gene: .
v_gene: TRBV25-1
abundance: .
CDR3nt: TGTGCCAGCAGTGAGGGCAGGGCCGAGCAGTACTTC
CDR3aa: CASSEGRAEQYF

j_gene: TRBJ2-7
d_gene: .
v_gene: TRBV10-3
abundance: .
CDR3nt: TGTGCCATCAGTGATTATCGTGAGGCCATCTACGAGCAGTACTTC
CDR3aa: CAISDYREAIYEQYF

j_gene: TRBJ2-1
d_gene: .
v_gene: TRBV30
abundance: .
CDR3nt: TGTGCCTGGAGTATTTCTTATGACAATGAGCAGTTCTTC
CDR3aa: CAWSISYDNEQFF

j_gene: TRBJ2-3
d_gene: .
v_gene: TRBV4-3
abundance: .
CDR3nt: TGCGCCAGCAGCGAGACAACCGCTAGCACAGATACGCAGTATTTT
CDR3aa: CASSETTASTDTQYF

j_gene: TRBJ2-4
d_gene: .
v_gene: TRBV28
abundance: .
CDR3nt: TGTGCCAGCAGTTTGCAGGGAACCATAGCCAAAAACATTCAGTACTTC
CDR3aa: CASSLQGTIAKNIQYF

j_gene: TRBJ2-5
d_gene: .
v_gene: TRBV5-1
abundance: .
CDR3nt: TGCGCCAGCAGCTCGGATCTAGGACCTCAAGAGACCCAGTACTTC
CDR3aa: CASSSDLGPQETQYF

j_gene: TRBJ1-4
d_gene: .
v_gene: TRBV7-2
abundance: .
CDR3nt: TGTGCCAGCAGCTTACAAATGGGGTCCTCGGCGGAAAAACTGTTTTTT
CDR3aa: CASSLQMGSSAEKLFF

j_gene: TRBJ1-2
d_gene: .
v_gene: TRBV5-1
abundance: .
CDR3nt: TGCGCCAGCACTGGACAGACCTATGACTACACCTTC
CDR3aa: CASTGQTYDYTF

j_gene: TRBJ2-1
d_gene: .
v_gene: TRBV7-6
abundance: .
CDR3nt: TGTGCCAGCAGGCCGGGGGAAGGGGCACTAGGGGGTGAGCAGTTCTTC
CDR3aa: CASRPGEGALGGEQFF